This T cell receptor beta chain was retrieved from a study of cytomegalovirus exposure and HLA in healthy donors. Primers for the PCR totalled 60 Vbeta and 13 Jbeta. The repertoire was sequenced with immunoSEQ multiplex PCR; TCRdb's copy has only in-frame clones and lacks some. Here the sample spans roughly 250,000 clones, 70% to 90% being singletons. V dropped 2 bases and J dropped 5; count of bases not matched to a gene: 7. The CDR3 is 16 residues long. The germline V gene encodes CDR1 KGHSH and CDR2 LQKENI. Sequencing was carried out using PBMCs. The genes are TRBV18 and TRBJ2-1; 9 bases are a match to TRBD2. The sequence was obtained from a woman aged 40-49 years in good health and CMV-seropositive. The CDR3 is CASSPSSGRTDNEQFF. CDR3 DNA: TGTGCCAGCTCACCATCGAGCGGGAGGACAGACAATGAGCAGTTCTTC.